This TCR beta chain is drawn from a study of T-cell reconstitution after alpha-beta-depleted transplantation in children. In germline, CDR1 is DFQATT, CDR2 SNEGSKA (reference sequence). Trimming took 6 bases from V and 0 from J; bases not matched to a gene: 11. The CDR3 has 17 amino acids. It was with unique molecular identifiers that the TCRbeta library was prepared. One entry per CDR3 protein, called by TCRdb with MiXCR from the PCR reads. The sample shows 140,000 to 150,000 distinct CDR3 sequences, about 8.8% of them seen only once. Whole-study results and caveats: When one year had passed after transplant, most T-cell counts and diversity came from newly produced T cells. Some patients showed high day-60 TCRbeta diversity, which derived from surviving recipient T cells and thymic progenitors. In patients about two months after transplant, alpha-beta T cells reportedly arose from several hundred expanded graft clones.

This clonotype was recorded at least ten times. The antigen remains undetermined. This specimen was PBMCs, mostly from graft donor cells, taken 180 days after TCRalphabeta/CD19-depleted stem cell transplant. This chain joins TRBV20-1 and TRBJ2-2; 9 nucleotides match TRBD1. The origin of this receptor is a female patient under 10 years old who had a stem cell transplant for congenital amegakaryocytic thrombocytopenia, so the T cells may come from the graft donor. This CDR3 reads CSAYRDRASSNTGELFF. In DNA, the CDR3 is TGCAGTGCATACCGGGACAGGGCATCTTCGAACACCGGGGAGCTGTTTTTT.